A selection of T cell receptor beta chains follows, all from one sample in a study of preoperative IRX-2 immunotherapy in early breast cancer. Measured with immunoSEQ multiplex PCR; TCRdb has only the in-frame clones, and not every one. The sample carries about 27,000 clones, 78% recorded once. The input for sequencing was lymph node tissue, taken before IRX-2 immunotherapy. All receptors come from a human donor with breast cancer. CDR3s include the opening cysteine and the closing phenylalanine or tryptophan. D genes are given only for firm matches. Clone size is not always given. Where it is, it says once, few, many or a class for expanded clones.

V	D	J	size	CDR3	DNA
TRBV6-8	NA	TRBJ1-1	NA	CASSPGVTLRGNTEAFF	TGTGCCAGCAGTCCCGGGGTAACGTTAAGGGGGAACACTGAAGCTTTCTTT
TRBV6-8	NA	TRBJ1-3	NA	CASSYSSRADSGNTIYF	TGTGCCAGCAGTTACTCGTCTAGGGCAGACTCTGGAAACACCATATATTTT
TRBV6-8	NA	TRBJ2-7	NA	CASRTSGTEQYF	TGTGCCAGCCGAACCTCGGGGACGGAGCAGTACTTC
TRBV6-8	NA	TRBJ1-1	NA	CASSLMVNTEAFF	TGTGCCAGCAGTCTAATGGTGAACACTGAAGCTTTCTTT
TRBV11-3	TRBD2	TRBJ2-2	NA	CASSRSAGGTGELFF	TGTGCCAGCAGCCGGTCAGCGGGGGGAACCGGGGAGCTGTTTTTT
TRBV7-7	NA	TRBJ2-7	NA	CASTPSEKVYEQYF	TGTGCCAGCACCCCGAGCGAGAAGGTATACGAGCAGTACTTC
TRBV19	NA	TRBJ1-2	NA	CASEGRGRANYGYTF	TGTGCCAGTGAGGGGCGCGGAAGGGCCAACTATGGCTACACCTTC
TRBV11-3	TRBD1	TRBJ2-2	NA	CASRPIQGDTGELFF	TGTGCCAGCAGACCTATCCAGGGGGACACCGGGGAGCTGTTTTTT
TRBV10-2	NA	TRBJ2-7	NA	CASSESRQSYEQYF	TGCGCCAGCAGTGAGTCGCGACAGTCCTACGAGCAGTACTTC
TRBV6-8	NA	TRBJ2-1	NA	CASSYSGLLAGKQFF	TGTGCCAGCAGTTACTCGGGGTTATTGGCTGGGAAGCAGTTCTTC
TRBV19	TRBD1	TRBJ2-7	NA	CASSIAGDRGYEQYF	TGTGCCAGTAGTATAGCCGGGGACAGGGGCTACGAGCAGTACTTC
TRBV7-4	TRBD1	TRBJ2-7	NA	CASSSRQGRNEQYF	TGTGCCAGCAGCTCTAGACAGGGACGGAACGAGCAGTACTTC
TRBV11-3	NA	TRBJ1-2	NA	CASSLPGSLGGYTF	TGTGCCAGCAGCTTACCGGGGTCCTTGGGGGGCTACACCTTC
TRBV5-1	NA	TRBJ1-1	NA	CASSPREGGTEAFF	TGCGCCAGCAGTCCAAGAGAGGGGGGGACTGAAGCTTTCTTT
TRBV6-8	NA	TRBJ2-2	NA	CASSYPLGGELFF	TGTGCCAGCAGTTACCCCCTGGGCGGGGAGCTGTTTTTT
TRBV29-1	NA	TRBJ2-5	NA	CSVEGGLLGTQYF	TGCAGCGTTGAAGGGGGACTTCTGGGGACCCAGTACTTC
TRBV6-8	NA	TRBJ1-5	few	CASGGSNQPQHF	TGTGCCAGCGGAGGCAGCAATCAGCCCCAGCATTTT
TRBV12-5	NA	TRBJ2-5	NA	CASRRQGSQETQYF	TGTGCCAGCCGTCGGCAGGGCTCACAAGAGACCCAGTACTTC
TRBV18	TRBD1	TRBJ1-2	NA	CASSPDRAKDYGYTF	TGTGCCAGCTCACCGGACAGGGCTAAGGACTATGGCTACACCTTC
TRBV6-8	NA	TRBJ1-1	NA	CAIGDMGGAKGVEAFF	TGTGCCATCGGGGACATGGGGGGCGCGAAGGGAGTTGAAGCTTTCTTT
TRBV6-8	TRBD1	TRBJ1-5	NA	CAVQGSNQPQHF	TGTGCCGTACAGGGGAGCAATCAGCCCCAGCATTTT
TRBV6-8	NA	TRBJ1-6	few	CASSYSGSNSPLHF	TGTGCCAGCAGTTACTCCGGCTCGAATTCACCCCTCCACTTT
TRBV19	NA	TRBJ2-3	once	CASTSADTQYF	TGTGCCAGCACTAGTGCAGATACGCAGTATTTT
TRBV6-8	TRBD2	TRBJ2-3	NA	CASRYTSSGGRTDTQYF	TGTGCCAGCAGGTATACTTCATCGGGAGGGCGGACAGATACGCAGTATTTT
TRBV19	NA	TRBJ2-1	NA	CASSIAGGVPYNEQFF	TGTGCCAGTAGTATAGCCGGAGGAGTCCCCTACAATGAGCAGTTCTTC
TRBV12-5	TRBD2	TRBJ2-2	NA	CASTWGSGGTGELFF	TGTGCCAGCACCTGGGGTAGCGGGGGAACCGGGGAGCTGTTTTTT
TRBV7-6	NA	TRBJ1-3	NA	CASSLAIASIGNTIYF	TGTGCCAGCAGCTTAGCGATCGCCTCCATTGGAAACACCATATATTTT
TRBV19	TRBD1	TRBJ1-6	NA	CASSPDRGLAYNSPLHF	TGTGCCAGTAGTCCCGACAGGGGTCTTGCCTATAATTCACCCCTCCACTTT
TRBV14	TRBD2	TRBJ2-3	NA	CASSQIAGAGDTQYF	TGTGCCAGCAGCCAAATAGCGGGGGCCGGAGATACGCAGTATTTT
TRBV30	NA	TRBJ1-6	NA	CAWSYGGSRNSPLHF	TGTGCCTGGAGTTACGGCGGCAGCCGCAATTCACCCCTCCACTTT
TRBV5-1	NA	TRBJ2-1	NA	CASSLEGQVYNEQFF	TGCGCCAGCAGCTTGGAAGGGCAGGTCTACAATGAGCAGTTCTTC
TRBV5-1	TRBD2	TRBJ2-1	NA	CASSLAGTSGNEQFF	TGCGCCAGCAGCTTGGCTGGGACTAGTGGCAATGAGCAGTTCTTC